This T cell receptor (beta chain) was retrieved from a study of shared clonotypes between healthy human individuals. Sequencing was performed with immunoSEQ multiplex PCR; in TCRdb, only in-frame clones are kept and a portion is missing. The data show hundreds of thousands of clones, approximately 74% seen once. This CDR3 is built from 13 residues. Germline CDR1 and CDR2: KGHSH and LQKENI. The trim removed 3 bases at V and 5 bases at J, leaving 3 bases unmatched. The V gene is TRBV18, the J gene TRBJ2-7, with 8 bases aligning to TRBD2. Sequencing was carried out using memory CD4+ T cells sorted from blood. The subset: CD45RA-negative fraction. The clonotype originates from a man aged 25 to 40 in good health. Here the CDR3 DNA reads TGTGCCAGCTCACCCCAACTAGCGGACGAGCAGTACTTC. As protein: CASSPQLADEQYF. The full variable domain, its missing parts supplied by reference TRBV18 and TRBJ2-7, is NAGVMQNPRHLVRRRGQEARLRCSPMKGHSHVYWYRQLPEEGLKFMVYLQKENIIDESGMPKERFSAEFPKEGPSILRIQQVVRGDSAAYFCASSPQLADEQYFGPGTRLTVT.